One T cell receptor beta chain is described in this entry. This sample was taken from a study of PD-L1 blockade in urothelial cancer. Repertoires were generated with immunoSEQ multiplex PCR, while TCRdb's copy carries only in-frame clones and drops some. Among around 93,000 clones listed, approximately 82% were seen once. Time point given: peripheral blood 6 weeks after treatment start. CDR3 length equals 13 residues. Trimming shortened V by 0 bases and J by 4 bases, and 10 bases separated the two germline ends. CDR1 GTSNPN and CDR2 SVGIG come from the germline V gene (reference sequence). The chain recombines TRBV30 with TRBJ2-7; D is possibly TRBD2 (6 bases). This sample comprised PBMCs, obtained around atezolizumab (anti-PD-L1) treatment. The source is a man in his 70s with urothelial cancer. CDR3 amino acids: CAWSVRDSYEQYF. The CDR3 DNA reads TGTGCCTGGAGTGTGCGGGATTCTTACGAGCAGTACTTC.